This paragraph covers one T cell receptor (beta chain) sequence. A read error may produce the germline difference seen at one junction end. The sample comes from a study of blood T cell repertoires in COVID-19. In the study overall: Collection of acute and convalescent COVID-19 samples took place in the United States, Italy and Spain.

The CDR3 is 15 amino acids. CDR1 SSHAT and CDR2 FNYEAQ come from the germline V gene (reference sequence). Everyone who took part was 18 to 89 years old, and they came from about two dozen US areas. Cohort 3 recovered donors had two negative PCRs, clearance, or symptom resolution. Assay: immunoSEQ multiplex PCR; the TCRdb copy retains only in-frame clones and omits some. Found here are around 300,000 clones, nearly 90% of them singletons; the top ten hold under 2.5%. The chain combines TRBV7-7 with TRBJ2-1, with 12 bases matching TRBD2. The source of this sequence is a woman between 55 and 75 years old who had recovered from COVID-19. The sample comprised PBMCs or T cells enriched from blood (not recorded which). CDR3 nucleotides: TGTGCTAGCAGCTTAGGACTAGCGGGGAACAATGAGCAGTTCTTC. It codes for CASSLGLAGNNEQFF.